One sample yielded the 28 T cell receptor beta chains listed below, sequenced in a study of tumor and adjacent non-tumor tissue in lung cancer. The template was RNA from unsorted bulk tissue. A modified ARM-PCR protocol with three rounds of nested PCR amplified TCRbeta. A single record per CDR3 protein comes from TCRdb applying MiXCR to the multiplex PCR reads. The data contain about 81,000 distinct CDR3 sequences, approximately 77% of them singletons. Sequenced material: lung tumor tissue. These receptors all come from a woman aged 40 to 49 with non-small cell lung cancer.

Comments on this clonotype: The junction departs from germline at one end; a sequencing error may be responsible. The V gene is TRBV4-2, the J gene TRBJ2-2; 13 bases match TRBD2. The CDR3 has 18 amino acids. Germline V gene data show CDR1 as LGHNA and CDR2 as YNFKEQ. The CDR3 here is CGSSHPGLAGVNTGELFF. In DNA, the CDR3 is TGTGGCAGCAGCCATCCAGGACTAGCGGGGGTGAACACCGGGGAGCTGTTTTTT.

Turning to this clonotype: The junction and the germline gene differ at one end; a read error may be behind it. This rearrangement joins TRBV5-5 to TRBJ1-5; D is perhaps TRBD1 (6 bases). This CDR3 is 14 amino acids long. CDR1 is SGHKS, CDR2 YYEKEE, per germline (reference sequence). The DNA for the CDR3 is TGTGCAAGCAGCTTGGACAGTATCAATCAGCCCCAGCATTTT. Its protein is CASSLDSINQPQHF.

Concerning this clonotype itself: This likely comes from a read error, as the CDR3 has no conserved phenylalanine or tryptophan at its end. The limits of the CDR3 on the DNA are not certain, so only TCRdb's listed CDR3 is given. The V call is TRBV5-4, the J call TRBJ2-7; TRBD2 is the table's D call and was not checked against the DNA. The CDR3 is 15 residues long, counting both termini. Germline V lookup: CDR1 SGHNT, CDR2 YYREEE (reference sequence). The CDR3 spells CASSSSSGFQYEKYL.

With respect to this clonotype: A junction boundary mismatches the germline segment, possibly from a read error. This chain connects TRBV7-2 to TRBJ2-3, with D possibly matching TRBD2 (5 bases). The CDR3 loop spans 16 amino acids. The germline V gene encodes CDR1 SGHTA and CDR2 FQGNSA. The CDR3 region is CATSPGRGTTTDTQYF. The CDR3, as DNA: TGTGCCACCAGCCCGGGCCGGGGAACTACGACAGATACGCAGTATTTT.

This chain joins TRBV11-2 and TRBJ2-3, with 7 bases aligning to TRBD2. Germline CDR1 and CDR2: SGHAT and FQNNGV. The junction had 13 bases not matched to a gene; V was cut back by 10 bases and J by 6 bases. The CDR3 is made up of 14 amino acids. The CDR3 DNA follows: TGTGCCAATAGCCCTCTAGCGGCGGGGGATACGCAGTATTTT. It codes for CANSPLAAGDTQYF.

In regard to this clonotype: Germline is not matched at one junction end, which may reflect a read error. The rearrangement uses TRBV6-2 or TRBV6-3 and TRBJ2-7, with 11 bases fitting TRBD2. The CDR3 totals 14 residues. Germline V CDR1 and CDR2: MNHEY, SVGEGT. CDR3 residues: CTSRTSGGSYEQYF. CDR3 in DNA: TGTACCAGCAGAACTAGCGGGGGTTCCTACGAGCAGTACTTC.

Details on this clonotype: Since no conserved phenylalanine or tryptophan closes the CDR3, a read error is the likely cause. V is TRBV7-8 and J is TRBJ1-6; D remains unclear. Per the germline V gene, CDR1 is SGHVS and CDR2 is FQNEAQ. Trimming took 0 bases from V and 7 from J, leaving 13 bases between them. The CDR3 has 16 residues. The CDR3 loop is CASSLAEVRKNSPLHS. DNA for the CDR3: TGTGCCAGCAGCTTAGCGGAAGTTAGGAAAAATTCACCCCTCCACTCT.

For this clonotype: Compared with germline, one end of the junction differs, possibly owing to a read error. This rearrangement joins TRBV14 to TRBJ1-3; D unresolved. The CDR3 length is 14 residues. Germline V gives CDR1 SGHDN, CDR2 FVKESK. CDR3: CASSYYSTGDTVYF. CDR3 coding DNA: TGTGCCAGCAGCTACTACTCCACTGGAGACACCGTATATTTT.

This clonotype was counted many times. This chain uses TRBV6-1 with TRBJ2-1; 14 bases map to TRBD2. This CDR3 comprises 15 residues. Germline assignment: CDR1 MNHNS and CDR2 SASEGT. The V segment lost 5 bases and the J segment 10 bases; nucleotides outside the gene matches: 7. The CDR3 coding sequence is TGTGCCAGCAGTCCGGGACTAGCGGGAGTAGGCGAGCAGTTCTTC. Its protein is CASSPGLAGVGEQFF.

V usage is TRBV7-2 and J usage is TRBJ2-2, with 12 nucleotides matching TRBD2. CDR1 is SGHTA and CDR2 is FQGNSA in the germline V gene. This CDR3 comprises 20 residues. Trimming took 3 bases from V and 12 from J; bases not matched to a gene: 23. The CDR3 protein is CASSLPSFLAGGPNTWKLFF. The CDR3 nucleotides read TGTGCCAGCAGCTTGCCCTCCTTCCTAGCGGGAGGGCCGAACACCTGGAAGCTGTTTTTT. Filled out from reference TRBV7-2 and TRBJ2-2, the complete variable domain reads GAGVSQSPSNKVTEKGKDVELRCDPISGHTALYWYRQSLGQGLEFLIYFQGNSAPDKSGLPSDRFSAERTGGSVSTLTIQRTQQEDSAVYLCASSLPSFLAGGPNTWKLFFGEGSRLTVL.

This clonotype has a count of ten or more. CDR3 in amino acids: CSGTDRNTEAFF. Here the CDR3 DNA reads TGCAGTGGCACGGATCGGAACACTGAAGCTTTCTTT. The chain employs TRBV20-1 and TRBJ1-1; D ambiguous. Deletions cut 7 bases from V and 1 base from J, with 10 bases between. The CDR3 runs 12 residues. Germline V gene data show CDR1 as DFQATT and CDR2 as SNEGSKA (reference sequence).

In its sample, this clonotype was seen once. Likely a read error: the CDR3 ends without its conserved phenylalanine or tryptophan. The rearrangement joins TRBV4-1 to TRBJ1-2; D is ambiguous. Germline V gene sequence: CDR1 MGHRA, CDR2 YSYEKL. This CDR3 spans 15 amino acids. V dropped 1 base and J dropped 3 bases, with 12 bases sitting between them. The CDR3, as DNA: TGCGCCAGCAGCCAAGGACTCAGAGACTACTATGGCTACACCATC. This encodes CASSQGLRDYYGYTI.

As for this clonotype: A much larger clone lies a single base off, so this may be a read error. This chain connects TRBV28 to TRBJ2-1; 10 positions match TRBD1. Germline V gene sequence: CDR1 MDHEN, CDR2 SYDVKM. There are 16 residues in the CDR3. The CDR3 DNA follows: TGTGCCAACAGTTTCCCCCGACAGGGGGCCAAGAATGAGCAGTTCTTC. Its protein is CANSFPRQGAKNEQFF.

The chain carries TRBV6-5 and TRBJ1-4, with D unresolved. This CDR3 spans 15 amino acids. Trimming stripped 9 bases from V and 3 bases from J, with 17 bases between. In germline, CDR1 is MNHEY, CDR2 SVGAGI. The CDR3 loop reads CARIYSIGPNEKLFF. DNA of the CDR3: TGTGCCAGGATTTACTCGATAGGCCCTAATGAAAAACTGTTTTTT.

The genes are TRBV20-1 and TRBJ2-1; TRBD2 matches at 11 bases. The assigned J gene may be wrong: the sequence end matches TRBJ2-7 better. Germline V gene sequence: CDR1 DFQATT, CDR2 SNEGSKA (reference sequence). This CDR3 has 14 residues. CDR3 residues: CSANSGRARNEQYF. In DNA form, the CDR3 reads TGCAGTGCTAATAGCGGGAGGGCCAGGAATGAGCAGTACTTC.

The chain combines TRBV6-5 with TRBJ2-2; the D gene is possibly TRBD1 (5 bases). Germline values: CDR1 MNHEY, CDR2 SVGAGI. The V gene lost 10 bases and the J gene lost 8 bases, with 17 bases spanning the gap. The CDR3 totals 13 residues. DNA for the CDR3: TGTGCCATTAGCTATAGGACACTAGGGGAGCTGTTTTTT. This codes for CAISYRTLGELFF.

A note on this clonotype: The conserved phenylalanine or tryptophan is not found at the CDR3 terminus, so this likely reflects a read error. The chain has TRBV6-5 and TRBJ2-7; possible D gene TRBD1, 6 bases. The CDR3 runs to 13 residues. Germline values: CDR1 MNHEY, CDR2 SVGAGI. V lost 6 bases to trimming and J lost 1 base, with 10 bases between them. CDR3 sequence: CASRLTGSYEQYL. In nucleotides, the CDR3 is TGTGCCAGCAGGTTGACAGGATCCTACGAGCAGTACTTA.

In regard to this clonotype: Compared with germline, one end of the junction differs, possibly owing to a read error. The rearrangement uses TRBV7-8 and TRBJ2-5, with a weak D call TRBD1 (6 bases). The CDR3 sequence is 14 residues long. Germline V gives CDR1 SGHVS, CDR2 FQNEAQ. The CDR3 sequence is CASSRRGMGETQYF. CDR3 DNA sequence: TGTGCCAGCAGCCGCAGGGGCATGGGGGAGACCCAATACTTC. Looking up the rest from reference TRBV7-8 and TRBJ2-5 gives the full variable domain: GAGVSQSPRYKVAKRGQDVALRCDPISGHVSLFWYQQALGQGPEFLTYFQNEAQLDKSGLPSDRFFAERPEGSVSTLKIQRTQQEDSAVYLCASSRRGMGETQYFGPGTRLLVL.

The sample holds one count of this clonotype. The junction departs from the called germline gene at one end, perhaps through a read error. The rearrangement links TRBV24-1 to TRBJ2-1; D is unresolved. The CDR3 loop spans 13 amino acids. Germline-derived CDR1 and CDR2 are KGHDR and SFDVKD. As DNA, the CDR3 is TGTGCCACCCAGGCAGGAGCGAACAATGGGCAGTTCTTC. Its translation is CATQAGANNGQFF.

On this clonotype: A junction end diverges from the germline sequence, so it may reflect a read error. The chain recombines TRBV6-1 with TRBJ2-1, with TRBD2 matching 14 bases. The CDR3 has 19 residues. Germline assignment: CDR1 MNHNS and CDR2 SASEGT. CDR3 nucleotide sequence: TGTACCAGCAGTAAATGGACTAGCGGGAGGTTGGGCTCCTACCATGAGCAGTTCTTC. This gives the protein CTSSKWTSGRLGSYHEQFF.

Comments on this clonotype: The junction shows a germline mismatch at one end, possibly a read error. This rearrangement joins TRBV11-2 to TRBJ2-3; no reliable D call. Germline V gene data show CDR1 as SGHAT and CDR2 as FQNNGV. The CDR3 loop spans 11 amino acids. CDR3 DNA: TGTACCAGCAGCGTATCTTACTGGCAGTATTTT. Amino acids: CTSSVSYWQYF.

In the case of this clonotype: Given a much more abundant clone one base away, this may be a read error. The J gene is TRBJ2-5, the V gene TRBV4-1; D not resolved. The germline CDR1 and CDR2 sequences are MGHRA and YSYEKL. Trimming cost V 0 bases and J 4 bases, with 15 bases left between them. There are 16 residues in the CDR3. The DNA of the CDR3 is TGCGCCAGCAGCCAAGAGCCGGCAACAATTAGAGAGACCCAGTACTTC. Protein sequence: CASSQEPATIRETQYF.

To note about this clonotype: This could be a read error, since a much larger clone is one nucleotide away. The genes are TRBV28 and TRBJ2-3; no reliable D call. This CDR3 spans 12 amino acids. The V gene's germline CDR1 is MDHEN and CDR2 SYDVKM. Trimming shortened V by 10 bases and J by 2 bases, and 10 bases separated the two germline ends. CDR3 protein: CANGRYTDTQYF. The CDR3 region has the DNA TGTGCCAACGGCAGATACACAGATACGCAGTATTTT.

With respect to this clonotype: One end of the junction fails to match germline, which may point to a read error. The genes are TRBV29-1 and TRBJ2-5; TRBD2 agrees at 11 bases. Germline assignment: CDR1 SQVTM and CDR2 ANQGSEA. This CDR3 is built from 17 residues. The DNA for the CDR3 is TGCAGCTTTGCCAAGTTCCTGACTAGCGGGAATCAAGAGACCCACTACTTC. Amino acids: CSFAKFLTSGNQETHYF.

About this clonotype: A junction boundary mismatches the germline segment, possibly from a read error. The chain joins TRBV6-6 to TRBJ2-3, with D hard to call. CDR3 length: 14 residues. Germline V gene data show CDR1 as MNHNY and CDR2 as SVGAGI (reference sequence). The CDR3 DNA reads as TGTGCCGGCAGTCCACACTCTAACACAGATACGCAGTATTTT. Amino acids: CAGSPHSNTDTQYF.

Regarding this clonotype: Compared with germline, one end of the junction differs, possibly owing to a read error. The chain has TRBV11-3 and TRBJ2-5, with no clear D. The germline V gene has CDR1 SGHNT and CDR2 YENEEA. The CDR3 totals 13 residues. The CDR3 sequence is CAISPSDLVTQYF. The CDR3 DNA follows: TGTGCCATCAGCCCATCTGACCTGGTGACCCAATACTTC.

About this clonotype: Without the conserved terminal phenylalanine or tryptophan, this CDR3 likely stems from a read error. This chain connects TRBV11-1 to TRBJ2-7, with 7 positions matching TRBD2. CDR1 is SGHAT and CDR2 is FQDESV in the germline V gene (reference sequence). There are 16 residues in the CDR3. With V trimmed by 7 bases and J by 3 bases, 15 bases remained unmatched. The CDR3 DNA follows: TGTGCCAGCAATATCGGGATTAGCGGGTTATTCTACGAGCAGTACCTC. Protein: CASNIGISGLFYEQYL.

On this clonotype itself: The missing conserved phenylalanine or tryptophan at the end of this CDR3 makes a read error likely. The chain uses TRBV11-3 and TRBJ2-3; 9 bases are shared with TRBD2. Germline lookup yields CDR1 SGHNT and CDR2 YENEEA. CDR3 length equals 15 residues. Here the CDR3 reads CAISPGLADTGTQYS. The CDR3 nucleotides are TGTGCCATCAGTCCGGGACTAGCAGACACAGGTACGCAGTATTCT.